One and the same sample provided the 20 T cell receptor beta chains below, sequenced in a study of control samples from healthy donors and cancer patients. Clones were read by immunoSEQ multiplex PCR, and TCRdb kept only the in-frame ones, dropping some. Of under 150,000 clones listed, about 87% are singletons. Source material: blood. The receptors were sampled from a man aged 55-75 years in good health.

The CDR3 spells CASSIAPEYGYTF. CDR3 DNA sequence: TGTGCCAGTAGTATAGCTCCGGAGTATGGCTACACCTTC. The V gene is TRBV19, the J gene TRBJ1-2, with no clear D. Germline V gives CDR1 LNHDA, CDR2 SQIVND (reference sequence). This CDR3 has 13 residues. V was trimmed by 1 base and J by 5 bases, leaving 8 bases between them. Full variable domain (rest looked up from reference TRBV19 and TRBJ1-2): DGGITQSPKYLFRKEGQNVTLSCEQNLNHDAMYWYRQDPGQGLRLIYYSQIVNDFQKGDIAEGYSVSREKKESFPLTVTSAQKNPTAFYLCASSIAPEYGYTFGSGTRLTVV.

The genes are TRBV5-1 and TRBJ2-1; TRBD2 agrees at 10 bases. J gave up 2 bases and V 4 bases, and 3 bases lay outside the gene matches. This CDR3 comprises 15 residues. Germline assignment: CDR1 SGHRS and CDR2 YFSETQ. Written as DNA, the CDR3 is TGCGCCAGCAGCCTTAGCGGGGGGCCCTACAATGAGCAGTTCTTC. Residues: CASSLSGGPYNEQFF.

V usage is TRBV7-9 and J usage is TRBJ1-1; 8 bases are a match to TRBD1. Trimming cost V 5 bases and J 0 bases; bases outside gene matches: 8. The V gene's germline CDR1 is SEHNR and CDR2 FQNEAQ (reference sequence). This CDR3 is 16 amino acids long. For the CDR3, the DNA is TGTGCCAGCAGCCCGACAGGGGTGAGAATGAACACTGAAGCTTTCTTT. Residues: CASSPTGVRMNTEAFF. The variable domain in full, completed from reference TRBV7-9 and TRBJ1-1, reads DTGVSQNPRHKITKRGQNVTFRCDPISEHNRLYWYRQTLGQGPEFLTYFQNEAQLEKSRLLSDRFSAERPKGSFSTLEIQRTEQGDSAMYLCASSPTGVRMNTEAFFGQGTRLTVV.

CDR3 residues: CAIQTGWDTEAFF. Here the CDR3 DNA reads TGTGCCATCCAGACAGGCTGGGATACTGAAGCTTTCTTT. The V gene is TRBV28, the J gene TRBJ1-1; D possibly corresponds to TRBD1 (6 bases). Looked up from germline, CDR1 is MDHEN and CDR2 is SYDVKM. Trimming left V 10 bases short and J 5 bases short, with 17 bases between. This CDR3 is 13 amino acids long.

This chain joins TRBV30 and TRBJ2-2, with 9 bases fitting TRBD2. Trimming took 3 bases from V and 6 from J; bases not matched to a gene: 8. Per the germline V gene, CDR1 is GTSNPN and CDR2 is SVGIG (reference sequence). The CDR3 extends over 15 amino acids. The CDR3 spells CAWSGQRGAAGELFF. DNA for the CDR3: TGTGCCTGGAGCGGCCAGCGGGGGGCGGCCGGGGAGCTGTTTTTT.

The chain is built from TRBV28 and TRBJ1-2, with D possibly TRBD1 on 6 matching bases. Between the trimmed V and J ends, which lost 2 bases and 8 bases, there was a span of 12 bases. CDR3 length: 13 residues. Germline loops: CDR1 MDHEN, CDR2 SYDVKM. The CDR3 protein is CASSLNRVEGYTF. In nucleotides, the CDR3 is TGTGCCAGCAGTTTAAACAGGGTGGAAGGCTACACCTTC.

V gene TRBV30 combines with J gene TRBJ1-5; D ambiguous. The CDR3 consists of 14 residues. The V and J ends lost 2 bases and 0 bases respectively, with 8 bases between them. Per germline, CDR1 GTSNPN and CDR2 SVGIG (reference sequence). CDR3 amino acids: CAWSTGNSNQPQHF. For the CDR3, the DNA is TGTGCCTGGAGTACGGGAAATAGCAATCAGCCCCAGCATTTT.

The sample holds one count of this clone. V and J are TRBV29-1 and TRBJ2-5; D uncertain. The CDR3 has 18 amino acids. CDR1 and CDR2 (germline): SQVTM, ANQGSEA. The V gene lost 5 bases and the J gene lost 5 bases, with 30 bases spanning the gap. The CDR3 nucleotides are TGCAGCGTTATTGGACCCACTATCGTCTCTGCAACGGCGGAGACCCAGTACTTC. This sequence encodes CSVIGPTIVSATAETQYF.

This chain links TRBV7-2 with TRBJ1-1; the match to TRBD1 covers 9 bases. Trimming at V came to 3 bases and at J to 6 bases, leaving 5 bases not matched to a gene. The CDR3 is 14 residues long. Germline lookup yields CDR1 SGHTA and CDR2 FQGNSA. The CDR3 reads CASSFLRDRAEAFF. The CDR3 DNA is TGTGCCAGCAGCTTCCTAAGGGACAGGGCTGAAGCTTTCTTT.

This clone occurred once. CDR3 sequence reads: CASSPREGAWTEAFF. The CDR3 DNA follows: TGTGCCAGCAGTCCAAGAGAGGGGGCGTGGACTGAAGCTTTCTTT. V gene TRBV27 combines with J gene TRBJ1-1; 7 bases are shared with TRBD1. The ends lost 5 bases at V and 5 bases at J; junction bases unmatched: 11. Germline CDR1 and CDR2: MNHEY and SMNVEV (reference sequence). The CDR3 is made up of 15 amino acids.

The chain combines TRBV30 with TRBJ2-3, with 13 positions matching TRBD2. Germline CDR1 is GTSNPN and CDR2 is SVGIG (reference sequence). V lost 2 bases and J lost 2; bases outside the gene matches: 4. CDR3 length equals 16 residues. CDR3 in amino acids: CAWSFGLAGVTDTQYF. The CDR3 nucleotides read TGTGCCTGGAGTTTTGGACTAGCGGGGGTCACAGATACGCAGTATTTT.

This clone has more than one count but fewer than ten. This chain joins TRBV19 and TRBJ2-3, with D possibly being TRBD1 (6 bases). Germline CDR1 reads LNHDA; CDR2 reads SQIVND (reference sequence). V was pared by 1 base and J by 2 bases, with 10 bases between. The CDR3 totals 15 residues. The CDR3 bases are TGTGCCAGTAGTATAGGTCCAGGGGTCACAGATACGCAGTATTTT. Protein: CASSIGPGVTDTQYF.

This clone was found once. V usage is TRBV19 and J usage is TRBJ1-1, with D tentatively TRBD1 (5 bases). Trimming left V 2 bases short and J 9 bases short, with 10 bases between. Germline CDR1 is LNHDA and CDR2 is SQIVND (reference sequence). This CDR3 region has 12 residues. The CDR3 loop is CASSIRAGKAFF. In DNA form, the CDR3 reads TGTGCCAGTAGTATACGGGCAGGGAAAGCTTTCTTT.

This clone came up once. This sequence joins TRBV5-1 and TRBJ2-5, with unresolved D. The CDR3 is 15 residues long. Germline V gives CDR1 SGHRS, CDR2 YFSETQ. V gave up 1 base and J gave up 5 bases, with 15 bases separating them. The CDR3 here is CASSLSLGNRETQYF. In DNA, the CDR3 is TGCGCCAGCAGCTTGAGCCTAGGAAATAGGGAGACCCAGTACTTC.

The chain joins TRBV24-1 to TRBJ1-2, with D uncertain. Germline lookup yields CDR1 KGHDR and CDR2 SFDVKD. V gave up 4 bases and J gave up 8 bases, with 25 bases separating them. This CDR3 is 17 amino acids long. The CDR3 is CATSDYYFGPRTTGYTF. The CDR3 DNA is TGTGCCACCAGTGACTACTACTTCGGGCCCCGAACTACGGGCTACACCTTC.

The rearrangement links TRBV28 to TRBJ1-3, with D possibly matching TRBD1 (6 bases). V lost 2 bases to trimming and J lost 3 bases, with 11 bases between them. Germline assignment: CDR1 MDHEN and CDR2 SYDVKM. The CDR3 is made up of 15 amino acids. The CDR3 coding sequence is TGTGCCAGCAGTTTACAGGGGACAAATGGAAACACCATATATTTT. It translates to CASSLQGTNGNTIYF. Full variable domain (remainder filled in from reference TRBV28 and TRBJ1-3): DVKVTQSSRYLVKRTGEKVFLECVQDMDHENMFWYRQDPGLGLRLIYFSYDVKMKEKGDIPEGYSVSREKKERFSLILESASTNQTSMYLCASSLQGTNGNTIYFGEGSWLTVV.

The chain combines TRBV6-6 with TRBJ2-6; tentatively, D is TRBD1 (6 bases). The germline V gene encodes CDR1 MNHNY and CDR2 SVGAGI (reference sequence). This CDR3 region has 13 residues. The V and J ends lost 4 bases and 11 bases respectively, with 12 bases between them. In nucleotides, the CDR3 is TGTGCCAGCAGTTCACAGGGCCGGGACGTCCTGACTTTC. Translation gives CASSSQGRDVLTF.

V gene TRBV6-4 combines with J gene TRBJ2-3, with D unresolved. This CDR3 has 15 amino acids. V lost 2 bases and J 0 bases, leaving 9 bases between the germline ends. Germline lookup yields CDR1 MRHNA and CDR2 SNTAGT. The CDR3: CASSDGGASTDTQYF. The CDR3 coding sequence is TGTGCCAGCAGTGACGGCGGAGCTAGCACAGATACGCAGTATTTT.

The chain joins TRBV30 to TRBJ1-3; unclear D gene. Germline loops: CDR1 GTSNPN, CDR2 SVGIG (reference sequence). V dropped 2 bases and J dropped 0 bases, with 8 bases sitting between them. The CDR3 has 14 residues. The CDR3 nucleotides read TGTGCCTGGAGTCCAGGCGACTCTGGAAACACCATATATTTT. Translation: CAWSPGDSGNTIYF.

The CDR3 DNA reads TGTGCCAGCAGTGTGTCGGACAGGGCTAATGAAAAACTGTTTTTT. Its protein product is CASSVSDRANEKLFF. The gene calls are TRBV28 and TRBJ1-4; 8 nucleotides match TRBD1. V dropped 5 bases and J dropped 3; count of bases not matched to a gene: 5. Germline V lookup: CDR1 MDHEN, CDR2 SYDVKM. The CDR3 is 15 residues long.